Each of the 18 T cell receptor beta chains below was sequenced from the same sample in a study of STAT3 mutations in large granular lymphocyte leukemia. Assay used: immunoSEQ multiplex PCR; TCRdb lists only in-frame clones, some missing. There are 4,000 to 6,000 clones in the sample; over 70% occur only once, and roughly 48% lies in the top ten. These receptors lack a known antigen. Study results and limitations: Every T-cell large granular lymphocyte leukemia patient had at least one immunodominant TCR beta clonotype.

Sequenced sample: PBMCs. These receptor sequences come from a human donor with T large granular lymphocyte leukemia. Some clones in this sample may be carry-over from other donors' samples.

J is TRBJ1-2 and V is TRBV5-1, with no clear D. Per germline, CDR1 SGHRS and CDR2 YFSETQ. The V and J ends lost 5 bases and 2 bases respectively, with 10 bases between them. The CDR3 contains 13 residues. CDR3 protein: CASSQRGNYGYTF. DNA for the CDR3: TGCGCCAGCAGTCAGCGTGGGAACTATGGCTACACCTTC.

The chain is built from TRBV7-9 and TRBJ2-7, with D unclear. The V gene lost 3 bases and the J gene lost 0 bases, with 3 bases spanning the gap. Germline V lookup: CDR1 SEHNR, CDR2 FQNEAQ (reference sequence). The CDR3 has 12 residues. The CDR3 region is CASSLSSYEQYF. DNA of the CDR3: TGTGCCAGCAGCTTGAGCTCCTACGAGCAGTACTTC.

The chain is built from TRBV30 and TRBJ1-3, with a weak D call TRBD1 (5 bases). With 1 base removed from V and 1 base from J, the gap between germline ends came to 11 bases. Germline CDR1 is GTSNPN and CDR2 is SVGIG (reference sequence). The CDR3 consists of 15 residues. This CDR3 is CAWSAPGTSGNTIYF. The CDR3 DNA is TGTGCCTGGAGTGCCCCCGGGACGTCTGGAAACACCATATATTTT.

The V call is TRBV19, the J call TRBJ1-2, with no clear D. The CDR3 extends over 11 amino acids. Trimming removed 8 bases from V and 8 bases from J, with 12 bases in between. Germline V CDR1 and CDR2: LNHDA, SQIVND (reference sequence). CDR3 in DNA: TGTGCCAGTGGACGGGAGTGGGGCTACACCTTC. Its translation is CASGREWGYTF.

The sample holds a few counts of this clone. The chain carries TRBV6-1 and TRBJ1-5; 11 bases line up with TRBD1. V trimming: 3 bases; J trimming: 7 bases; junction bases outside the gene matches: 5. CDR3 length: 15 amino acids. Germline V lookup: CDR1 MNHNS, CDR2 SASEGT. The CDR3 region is CASSEGTGGNQPQHF. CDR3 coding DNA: TGTGCCAGCAGTGAGGGGACAGGGGGAAACCAGCCCCAGCATTTT.

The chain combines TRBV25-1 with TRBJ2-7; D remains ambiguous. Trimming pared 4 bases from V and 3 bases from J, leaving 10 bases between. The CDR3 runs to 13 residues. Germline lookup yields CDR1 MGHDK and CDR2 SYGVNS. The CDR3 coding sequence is TGTGCCAGCAGTGGCCCACCCAACTACGAGCAGTACTTC. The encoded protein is CASSGPPNYEQYF.

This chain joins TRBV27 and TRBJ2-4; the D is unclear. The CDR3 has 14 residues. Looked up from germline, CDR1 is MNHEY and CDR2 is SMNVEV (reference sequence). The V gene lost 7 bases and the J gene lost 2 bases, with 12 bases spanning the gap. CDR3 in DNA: TGTGCCAGCAAAATTAGCTTAACCAAAAACATTCAGTACTTC. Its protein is CASKISLTKNIQYF.

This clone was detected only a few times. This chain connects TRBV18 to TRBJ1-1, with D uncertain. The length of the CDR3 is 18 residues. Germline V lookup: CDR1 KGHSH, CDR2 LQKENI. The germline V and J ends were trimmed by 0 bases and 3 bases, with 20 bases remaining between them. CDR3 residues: CASSPPIYGEVQDTEAFF. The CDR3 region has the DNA TGTGCCAGCTCACCACCCATATATGGGGAGGTTCAGGACACTGAAGCTTTCTTT. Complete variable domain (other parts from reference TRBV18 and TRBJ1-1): NAGVMQNPRHLVRRRGQEARLRCSPMKGHSHVYWYRQLPEEGLKFMVYLQKENIIDESGMPKERFSAEFPKEGPSILRIQQVVRGDSAAYFCASSPPIYGEVQDTEAFFGQGTRLTVV.

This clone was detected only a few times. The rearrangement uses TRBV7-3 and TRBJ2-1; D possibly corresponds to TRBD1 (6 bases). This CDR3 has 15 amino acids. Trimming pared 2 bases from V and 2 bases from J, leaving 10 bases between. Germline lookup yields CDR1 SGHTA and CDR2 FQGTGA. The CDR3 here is CASSLQAGAYNEQFF. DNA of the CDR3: TGTGCCAGCAGCTTACAAGCAGGGGCCTACAATGAGCAGTTCTTC.

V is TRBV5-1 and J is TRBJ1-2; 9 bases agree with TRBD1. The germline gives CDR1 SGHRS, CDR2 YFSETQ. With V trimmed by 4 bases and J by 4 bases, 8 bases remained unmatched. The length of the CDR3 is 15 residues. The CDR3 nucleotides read TGCGCCAGCAGCGACCACAGGGGGCTGGGCTATGGCTACACCTTC. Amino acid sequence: CASSDHRGLGYGYTF.

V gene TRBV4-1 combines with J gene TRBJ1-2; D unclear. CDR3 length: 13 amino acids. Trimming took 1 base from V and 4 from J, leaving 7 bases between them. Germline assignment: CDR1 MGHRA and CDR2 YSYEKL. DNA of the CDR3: TGCGCCAGCAGCCAAGGCGAAACCTATGGCTACACCTTC. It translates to CASSQGETYGYTF.

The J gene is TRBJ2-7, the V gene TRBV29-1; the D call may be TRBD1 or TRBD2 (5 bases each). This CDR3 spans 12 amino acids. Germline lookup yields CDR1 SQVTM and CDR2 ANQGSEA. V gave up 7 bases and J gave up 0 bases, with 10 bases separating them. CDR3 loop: CSAGTPSYEQYF. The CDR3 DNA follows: TGCAGCGCGGGGACGCCCTCCTACGAGCAGTACTTC.

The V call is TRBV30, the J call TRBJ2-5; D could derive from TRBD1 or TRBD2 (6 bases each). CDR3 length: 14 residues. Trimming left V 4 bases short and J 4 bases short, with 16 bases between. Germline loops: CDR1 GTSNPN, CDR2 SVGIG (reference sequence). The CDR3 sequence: CAWKGLKGGETQYF. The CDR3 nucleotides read TGTGCCTGGAAAGGGTTAAAGGGGGGAGAGACCCAGTACTTC.

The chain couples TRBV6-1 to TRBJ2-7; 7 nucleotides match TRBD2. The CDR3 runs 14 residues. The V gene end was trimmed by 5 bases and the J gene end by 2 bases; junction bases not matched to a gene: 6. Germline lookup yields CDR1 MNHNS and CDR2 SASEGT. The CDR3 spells CASSPSGVTYEQYF. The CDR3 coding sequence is TGTGCCAGCAGTCCGAGCGGGGTAACCTACGAGCAGTACTTC.

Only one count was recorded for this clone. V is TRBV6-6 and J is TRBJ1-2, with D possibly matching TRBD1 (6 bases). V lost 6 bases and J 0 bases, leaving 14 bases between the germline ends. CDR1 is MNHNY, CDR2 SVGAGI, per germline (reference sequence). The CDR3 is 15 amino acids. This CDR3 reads CASSTTGYPNYGYTF. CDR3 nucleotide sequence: TGTGCCAGCAGCACGACAGGATATCCTAACTATGGCTACACCTTC.

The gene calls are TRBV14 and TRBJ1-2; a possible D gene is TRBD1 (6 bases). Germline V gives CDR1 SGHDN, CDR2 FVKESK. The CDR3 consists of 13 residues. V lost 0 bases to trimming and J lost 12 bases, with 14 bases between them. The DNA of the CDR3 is TGTGCCAGCAGCCAAGATAGCGTCAGGGGTCACACCTTC. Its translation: CASSQDSVRGHTF.

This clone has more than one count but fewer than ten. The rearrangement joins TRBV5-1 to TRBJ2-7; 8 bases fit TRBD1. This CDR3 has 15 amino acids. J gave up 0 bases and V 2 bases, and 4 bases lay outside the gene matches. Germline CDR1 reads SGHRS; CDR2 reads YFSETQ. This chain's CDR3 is CASSFGTGHSYEQYF. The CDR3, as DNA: TGCGCCAGCAGCTTCGGGACAGGACACTCCTACGAGCAGTACTTC.

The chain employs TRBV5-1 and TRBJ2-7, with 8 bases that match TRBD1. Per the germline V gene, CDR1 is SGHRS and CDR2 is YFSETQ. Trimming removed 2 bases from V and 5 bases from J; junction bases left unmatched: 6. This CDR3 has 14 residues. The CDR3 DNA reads TGCGCCAGCAGCTTTTCGGACAGGGCCAACGAGCAGTACTTC. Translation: CASSFSDRANEQYF. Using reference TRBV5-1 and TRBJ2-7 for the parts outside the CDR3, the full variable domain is KAGVTQTPRYLIKTRGQQVTLSCSPISGHRSVSWYQQTPGQGLQFLFEYFSETQRNKGNFPGRFSGRQFSNSRSEMNVSTLELGDSALYLCASSFSDRANEQYFGPGTRLTVT.